This T cell receptor (beta chain) was identified during a study of vaccination effects on CD4 cells after COVID-19. Study summary: A couple of convalescent pre-vaccine samples were taken 142 and 148 days post-diagnosis. Regarding the study as a whole: Clones of infection and vaccine origin contracted markedly late after vaccination.

Sequencing followed a ViraFEST assay step that expanded antigen-specific CD4+ T cells with viral peptide pools. Following culture for around 9 days, CD4+ T cells were isolated. PCR-confirmed SARS-CoV-2 infection occurred in the person between March and December 2020. Every well got around 2 million PBMC, which were grown with around 10 IU/ml IL-2 and 9 to 10 ug/ml peptides. The length of the CDR3 is 15 residues. The ends were cut back, 6 bases at V and 6 bases at J, with 18 bases in the middle. The germline CDR1 and CDR2 sequences are KGHSH and LQKENI. Remarks on this clone: Its target is not known.

Clones were read by immunoSEQ multiplex PCR, and TCRdb kept only the in-frame ones, dropping some. The data show more than 15,000 clones, approximately 81% seen once. The starting material was CD4+ T cells from PBMCs cultured with SARS-CoV-2 spike peptides, obtained before COVID-19 vaccination. The receptor was derived from a human donor who had a prior SARS-CoV-2 infection. V and J are TRBV18 and TRBJ1-5; D is perhaps TRBD1 (5 bases). The CDR3: CASSGVFGATQPQHF. The DNA of the CDR3 is TGTGCCAGCTCGGGCGTGTTCGGGGCAACTCAGCCCCAGCATTTT.